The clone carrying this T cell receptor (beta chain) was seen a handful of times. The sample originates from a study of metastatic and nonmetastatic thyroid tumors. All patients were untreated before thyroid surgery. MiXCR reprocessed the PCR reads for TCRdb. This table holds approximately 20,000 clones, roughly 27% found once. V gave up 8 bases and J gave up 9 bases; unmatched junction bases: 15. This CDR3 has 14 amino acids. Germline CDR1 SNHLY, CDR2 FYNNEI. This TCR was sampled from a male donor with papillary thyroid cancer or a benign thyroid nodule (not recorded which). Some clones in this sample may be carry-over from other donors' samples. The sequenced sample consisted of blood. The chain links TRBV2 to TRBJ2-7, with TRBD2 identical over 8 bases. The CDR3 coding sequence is TGTGCCAGCCGGGAGGGGATGGGAAGTATCGTGCAGTACTTC. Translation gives CASREGMGSIVQYF.